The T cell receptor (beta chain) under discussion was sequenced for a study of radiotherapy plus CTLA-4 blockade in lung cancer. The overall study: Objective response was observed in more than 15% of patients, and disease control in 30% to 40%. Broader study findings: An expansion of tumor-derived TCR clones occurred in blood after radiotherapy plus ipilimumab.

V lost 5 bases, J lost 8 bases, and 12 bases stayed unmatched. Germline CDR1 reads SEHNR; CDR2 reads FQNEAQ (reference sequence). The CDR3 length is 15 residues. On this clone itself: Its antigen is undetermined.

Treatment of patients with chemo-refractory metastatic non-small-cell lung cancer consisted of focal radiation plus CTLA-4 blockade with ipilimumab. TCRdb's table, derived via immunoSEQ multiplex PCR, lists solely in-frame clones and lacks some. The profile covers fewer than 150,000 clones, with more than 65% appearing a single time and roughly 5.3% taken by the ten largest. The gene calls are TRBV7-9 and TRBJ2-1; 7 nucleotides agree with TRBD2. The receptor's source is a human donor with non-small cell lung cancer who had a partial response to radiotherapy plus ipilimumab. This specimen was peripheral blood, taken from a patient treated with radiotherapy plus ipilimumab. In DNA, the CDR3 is TGTGCCAGCAGCCCCGAGCGGGATTGGATCGATGAGCAGTTCTTC. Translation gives CASSPERDWIDEQFF. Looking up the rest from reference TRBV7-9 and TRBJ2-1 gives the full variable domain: DTGVSQNPRHKITKRGQNVTFRCDPISEHNRLYWYRQTLGQGPEFLTYFQNEAQLEKSRLLSDRFSAERPKGSFSTLEIQRTEQGDSAMYLCASSPERDWIDEQFFGPGTRLTVL.